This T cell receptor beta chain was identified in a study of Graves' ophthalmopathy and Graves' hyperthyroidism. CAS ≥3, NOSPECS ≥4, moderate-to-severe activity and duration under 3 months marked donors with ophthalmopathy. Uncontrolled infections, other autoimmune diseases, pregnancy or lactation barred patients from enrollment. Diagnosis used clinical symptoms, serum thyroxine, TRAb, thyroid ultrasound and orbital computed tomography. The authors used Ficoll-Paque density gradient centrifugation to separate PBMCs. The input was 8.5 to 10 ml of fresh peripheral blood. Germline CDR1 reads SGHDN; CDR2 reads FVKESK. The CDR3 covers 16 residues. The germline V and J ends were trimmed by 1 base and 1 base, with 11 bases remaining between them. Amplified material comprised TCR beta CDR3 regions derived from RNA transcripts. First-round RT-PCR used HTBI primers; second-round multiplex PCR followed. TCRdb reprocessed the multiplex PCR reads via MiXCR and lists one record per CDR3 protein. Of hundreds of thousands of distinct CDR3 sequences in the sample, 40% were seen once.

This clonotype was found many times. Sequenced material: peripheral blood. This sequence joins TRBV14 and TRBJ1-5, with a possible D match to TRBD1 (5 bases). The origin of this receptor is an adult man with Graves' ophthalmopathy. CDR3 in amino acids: CASSQGGWGSNQPQHF. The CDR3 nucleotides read TGTGCCAGCAGCCAAGGAGGGTGGGGCAGCAATCAGCCCCAGCATTTT.